The clone carrying this T cell receptor (beta chain) has a handful of counts. As originally analysed: Estimated nucleated cell counts came from reference gene primer amplification. Using immunoSEQ multiplex PCR, the repertoire was profiled, and TCRdb retains in-frame clones only, with some absent. V, J and clone size are those of that table, while D and trimming were read from the DNA. Among some 70,000 clones listed, roughly 90% were seen once. The CDR3 covers 15 residues. The germline CDR1 and CDR2 sequences are ENHRY and SYGVKD. V lost 7 bases to trimming and J lost 5 bases; unmatched junction nucleotides: 9. The data were obtained in a study of blood T cell repertoires in COVID-19. Turning to the study itself: In each case, the material was cDNA or gDNA derived from T cells, B-cell-depleted T cells, or PBMCs.

This chain links TRBV10-3 with TRBJ2-2; 8 bases map to TRBD1. The specimen was peripheral blood. The source is a man aged 70 or older with active or convalescent COVID-19. CDR3 nucleotides: TGTGCCATCAACGACAGGGGTGGGTGGACCGGGGAGCTGTTTTTT. Translating it yields CAINDRGGWTGELFF.